The 14 T cell receptor beta chains given below trace back to one sample, sequenced in a study of blood T cells in healthy people across ages. For the second PCR, which ran for about 7 to 11 cycles, a sample-barcoded 5' primer and a J-beta primer mix were used. Each CDR3 protein gets one entry after TCRdb re-called the 5' RACE reads with MiXCR. The sample yields over a million distinct CDR3 sequences, 35% to 55% seen once. The sample was blood. The source of these receptors is a woman aged 60-75 years in good health.

The genes are TRBV6-5 and TRBJ2-2; D may be TRBD2 (6 bases). Deletions cut 2 bases from V and 1 base from J, with 8 bases between. This CDR3 has 15 amino acids. Germline values: CDR1 MNHEY, CDR2 SVGAGI. The CDR3 reads CASSYVSGNTGELFF. The CDR3 DNA is TGTGCCAGCAGTTACGTTAGCGGGAACACCGGGGAGCTGTTTTTT.

This clonotype was counted only a few times. The chain recombines TRBV19 with TRBJ2-7; TRBD2 matches at 13 bases. The CDR3 extends over 15 amino acids. The germline V gene encodes CDR1 LNHDA and CDR2 SQIVND (reference sequence). V lost 3 bases to trimming and J lost 3 bases; unmatched junction nucleotides: 2. The CDR3 is CASSIRTSGSYEQYF. The CDR3, as DNA: TGTGCCAGTAGTATTCGGACTAGCGGGAGCTACGAGCAGTACTTC.

This clonotype was seen a handful of times. The chain employs TRBV4-2 and TRBJ2-1; D is possibly TRBD2 (6 bases). Germline CDR1 and CDR2: LGHNA and YNFKEQ. V dropped 0 bases and J dropped 9 bases, with 21 bases sitting between them. This CDR3 spans 17 amino acids. CDR3 coding DNA: TGTGCCAGCAGCCAAGATGGCGGGAATTTGAGGGGTGGTGAGCAGTTCTTC. Its protein is CASSQDGGNLRGGEQFF.

This clonotype has only a few counts. The chain carries TRBV7-8 and TRBJ1-6; D not certain. Germline CDR1 and CDR2: SGHVS and FQNEAQ. V lost 5 bases and J 6 bases, leaving 14 bases between the germline ends. The CDR3 has 15 amino acids. The CDR3 here is CASSPTGSSNSPLHF. Here the CDR3 DNA reads TGTGCCAGCAGCCCGACGGGCAGTAGTAATTCACCCCTCCACTTT.

This chain uses TRBV6-6 with TRBJ2-1; maybe TRBD1 (8 bases). There are 15 residues in the CDR3. Per the germline V gene, CDR1 is MNHNY and CDR2 is SVGAGI (reference sequence). The V and J ends lost 6 bases and 8 bases respectively, with 20 bases between them. CDR3 sequence: CASRSDRGGSDEQFF. The CDR3 coding sequence is TGTGCCAGCAGGTCTGACAGGGGAGGGTCGGATGAGCAGTTCTTC.

This chain joins TRBV11-1 and TRBJ2-5; weak D call: TRBD1 (5 bases). CDR3 length: 14 residues. Trimming stripped 1 base from V and 11 bases from J, with 17 bases between. Germline CDR1 reads SGHAT; CDR2 reads FQDESV (reference sequence). Here the CDR3 reads CASSLGGMLSEQYF. In nucleotides, the CDR3 is TGTGCCAGCAGCTTAGGGGGCATGTTGAGTGAGCAGTACTTC.

The chain is built from TRBV11-1 and TRBJ2-4; 12 nucleotides agree with TRBD2. V shed 1 base and J 1 base; nucleotides not matched to a gene: 14. The CDR3 is 21 residues long. CDR1 is SGHAT and CDR2 is FQDESV in the germline V gene (reference sequence). The CDR3 coding sequence is TGTGCCAGCAGCTTAGGGGGGCTAGCGGGAGGGCGCCAAGAGGCCAAAAACATTCAGTACTTC. As protein: CASSLGGLAGGRQEAKNIQYF. The variable domain in full, completed from reference TRBV11-1 and TRBJ2-4, reads EAEVAQSPRYKITEKSQAVAFWCDPISGHATLYWYRQILGQGPELLVQFQDESVVDDSQLPKDRFSAERLKGVDSTLKIQPAELGDSAMYLCASSLGGLAGGRQEAKNIQYFGAGTRLSVL.

Worth noting for this clonotype: This may stem from a read error, because a much larger clone lies one nucleotide away. V gene TRBV11-2 combines with J gene TRBJ2-3; a possible D gene is TRBD2 (5 bases). The germline V gene has CDR1 SGHAT and CDR2 FQNNGV. The CDR3 consists of 14 residues. The CDR3 region is CASLGSGFTDMQYF. DNA of the CDR3: TGTGCCAGCTTGGGAAGCGGATTCACAGATATGCAGTATTTT.

The gene calls are TRBV9 and TRBJ2-5; D possibly corresponds to TRBD2 (6 bases). The assigned J gene may be wrong: the sequence end matches TRBJ2-7 better. The germline V gene has CDR1 SGDLS and CDR2 YYNGEE. The CDR3 consists of 15 residues. CDR3 loop: CASSVGYGGTYEQYF. In nucleotides, the CDR3 is TGTGCCAGCAGCGTAGGTTACGGGGGAACCTACGAGCAGTACTTC.

This clonotype was seen many times. V and J are TRBV7-9 and TRBJ2-1; D gene uncertain. V was shortened by 1 base and J by 0 bases, with 10 bases between the two germline ends. This CDR3 region has 16 residues. Germline CDR1 and CDR2: SEHNR and FQNEAQ (reference sequence). In nucleotides, the CDR3 is TGTGCCAGCAGCTTAGTTAACTGGCGCTCCTACAATGAGCAGTTCTTC. Translation gives CASSLVNWRSYNEQFF.

The table lists this clonotype with a few counts. The chain links TRBV9 to TRBJ2-1; D assignment may be TRBD1 or TRBD2 (5 bases each). V was shortened by 3 bases and J by 10 bases, with 11 bases between the two germline ends. This CDR3 spans 12 amino acids. Germline V CDR1 and CDR2: SGDLS, YYNGEE. CDR3 bases: TGTGCCAGCAGCGCTTCGGGGCAGGAGCAGTTCTTC. This sequence encodes CASSASGQEQFF.

This clonotype was counted a few times. The chain uses TRBV20-1 and TRBJ1-5; no clear D. V lost 3 bases to trimming and J lost 3 bases, with 12 bases between them. The CDR3 is 14 residues long. The germline V gene has CDR1 DFQATT and CDR2 SNEGSKA (reference sequence). The CDR3 DNA is TGCAGTGCTAGCGAGGGTCTCCTCAATCAGCCCCAGCATTTT. As protein: CSASEGLLNQPQHF.

The V gene is TRBV5-1, the J gene TRBJ2-4; TRBD1 might be the D (6 bases). The V gene's germline CDR1 is SGHRS and CDR2 YFSETQ. CDR3 size: 14 residues. V was clipped by 0 bases and J by 13 bases, with 17 bases between them. CDR3 DNA sequence: TGCGCCAGCAGCTTGGATGGCAGCGGTCAGGGGCAGTACTTC. This translates into CASSLDGSGQGQYF.

The CDR3 sequence: CASSDIAQTYGYTF. The DNA for the CDR3 is TGTGCCAGCAGTGATATCGCACAGACCTATGGCTACACCTTC. This chain joins TRBV6-1 and TRBJ1-2, with D hard to call. CDR1 and CDR2 from the germline V gene are MNHNS and SASEGT. V dropped 3 bases and J dropped 4 bases, with 12 bases sitting between them. The CDR3 consists of 14 residues.